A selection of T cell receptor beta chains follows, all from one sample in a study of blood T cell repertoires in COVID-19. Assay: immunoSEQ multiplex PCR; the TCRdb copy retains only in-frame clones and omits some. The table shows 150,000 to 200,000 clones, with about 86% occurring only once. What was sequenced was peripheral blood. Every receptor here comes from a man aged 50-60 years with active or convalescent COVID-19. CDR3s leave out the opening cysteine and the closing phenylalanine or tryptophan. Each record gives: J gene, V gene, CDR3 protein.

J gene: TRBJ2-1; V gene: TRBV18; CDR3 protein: ASSPPLRVLNNEQF
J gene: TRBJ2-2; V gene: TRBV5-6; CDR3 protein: ASHGTSGVVGELF
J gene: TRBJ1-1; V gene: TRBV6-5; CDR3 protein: ASSGRREVTEAF
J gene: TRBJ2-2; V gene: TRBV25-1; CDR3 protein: ASNEQGIGELF
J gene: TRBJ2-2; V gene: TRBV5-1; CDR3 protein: ASSIHPGTELTGELF
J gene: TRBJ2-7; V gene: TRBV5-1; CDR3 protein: ASSLFFKTTTYEQY
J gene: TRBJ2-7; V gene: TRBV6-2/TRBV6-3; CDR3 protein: ASSYWQGAYEQY
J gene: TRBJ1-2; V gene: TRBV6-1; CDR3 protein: ASSESQDYGYT
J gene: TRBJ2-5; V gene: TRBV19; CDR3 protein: ASSAGQGSVEETQY
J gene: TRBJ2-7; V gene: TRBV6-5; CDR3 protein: ASSESGLAVYEQY
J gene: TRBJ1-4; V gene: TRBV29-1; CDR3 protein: SVKQGTANEKLF
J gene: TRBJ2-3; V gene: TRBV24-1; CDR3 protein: ATQRGGTDTQY
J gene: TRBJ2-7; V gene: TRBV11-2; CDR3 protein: ASSLLAVSGYEQY
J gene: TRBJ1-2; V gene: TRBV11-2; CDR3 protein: ASSFRGQGGYT
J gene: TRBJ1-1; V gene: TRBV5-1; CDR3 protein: ASGGGTEAF
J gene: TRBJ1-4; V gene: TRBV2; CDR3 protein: ASNRGTNEKLF
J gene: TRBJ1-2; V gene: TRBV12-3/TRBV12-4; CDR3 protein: ASSLARQSGYT
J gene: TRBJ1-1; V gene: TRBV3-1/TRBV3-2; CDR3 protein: ASSQGDRVVPAF
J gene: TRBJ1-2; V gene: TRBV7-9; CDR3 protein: ASIDRGNYGYT
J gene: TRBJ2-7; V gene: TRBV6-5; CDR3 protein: ASRRDSNYEQY
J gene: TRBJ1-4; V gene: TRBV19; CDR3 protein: ASSPDRHNEKLF
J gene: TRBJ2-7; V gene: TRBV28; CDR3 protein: ASSFSDRGYEQY
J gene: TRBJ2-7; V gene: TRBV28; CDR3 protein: ASRDRSSYEQY
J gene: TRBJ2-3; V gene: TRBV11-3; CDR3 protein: ASSSSIGTDTQY
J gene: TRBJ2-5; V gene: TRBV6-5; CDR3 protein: ASSYSISSGGAVQN
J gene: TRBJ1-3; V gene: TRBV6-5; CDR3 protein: ASKQNSGNTIY
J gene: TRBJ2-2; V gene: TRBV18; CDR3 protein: ASSPNRGDTGELF
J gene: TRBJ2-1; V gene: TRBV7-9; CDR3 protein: ASSPKTSGGNEQF
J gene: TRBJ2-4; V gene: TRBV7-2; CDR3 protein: ASGGRAKNIQY
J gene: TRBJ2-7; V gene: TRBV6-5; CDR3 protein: ASPKGNNSYEQY
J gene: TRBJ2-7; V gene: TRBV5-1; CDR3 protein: ASSLGQGSYEQY
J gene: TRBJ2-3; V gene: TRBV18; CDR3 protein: ASSPPSAVPGTDTQY
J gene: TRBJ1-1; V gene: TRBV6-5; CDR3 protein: AISGTPNTEAF
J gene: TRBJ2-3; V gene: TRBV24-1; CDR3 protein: ATSDARVTDTQY
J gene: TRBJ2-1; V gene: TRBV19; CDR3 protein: ASSTRRGEQF
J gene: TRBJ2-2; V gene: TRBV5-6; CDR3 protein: ASSQAGQGATGGELF
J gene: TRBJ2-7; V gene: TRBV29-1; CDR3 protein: SVAISQGGEQY
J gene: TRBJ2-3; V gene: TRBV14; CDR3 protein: ASSPAGLTDTQY